Each of the 14 T cell receptor beta chains below was sequenced from the same sample in a study of tumor-infiltrating lymphocytes in localized non-small cell lung cancer. The repertoire was sequenced with immunoSEQ multiplex PCR; TCRdb's copy has only in-frame clones and lacks some. The data contain thousands of clones, around 75% of them singletons. Sequencing was done on a sample of uninvolved lung tissue not adjacent to the tumor. The receptors originated from a human donor with non-small cell lung cancer.

The V gene is TRBV7-9, the J gene TRBJ2-7; TRBD1 agrees at 9 bases. The germline V gene encodes CDR1 SEHNR and CDR2 FQNEAQ (reference sequence). The CDR3 length is 14 residues. After removal of 1 base from V and 3 bases from J, the junction contained 1 base not matched to a gene. In DNA, the CDR3 is TGTGCCAGCAGCTTAGGGACAGGGGTCTACGAGCAGTACTTC. Amino acid sequence: CASSLGTGVYEQYF.

The chain couples TRBV19 to TRBJ2-2; a possible D gene is TRBD1 (5 bases). Germline loops: CDR1 LNHDA, CDR2 SQIVND (reference sequence). The CDR3 runs to 17 residues. Trimming took 1 base from V and 7 from J, leaving 19 bases between them. CDR3 loop: CASSIGLRRGADGELFF. CDR3 DNA: TGTGCCAGTAGTATAGGCCTCCGAAGGGGCGCGGACGGGGAGCTGTTTTTT.

The chain couples TRBV6-1 to TRBJ1-1; D ambiguous. Germline assignment: CDR1 MNHNS and CDR2 SASEGT. The CDR3 spans 15 residues. V lost 4 bases and J 1 base, leaving 13 bases between the germline ends. CDR3 region: CASSGSGFRNTEAFF. As DNA, the CDR3 is TGTGCCAGCAGTGGATCGGGATTCAGGAACACTGAAGCTTTCTTT.

V usage is TRBV10-3 and J usage is TRBJ2-1; 14 bases are shared with TRBD2. The V segment lost 6 bases and the J segment 0 bases; nucleotides outside the gene matches: 1. The germline V gene encodes CDR1 ENHRY and CDR2 SYGVKD. The CDR3 sequence is 16 residues long. CDR3 loop: CAIRGTSGSSYNEQFF. The CDR3 bases are TGTGCCATCAGAGGGACTAGCGGGAGCTCCTACAATGAGCAGTTCTTC.

The chain couples TRBV11-1 to TRBJ2-7; D uncertain. The CDR3 runs 13 residues. Per germline, CDR1 SGHAT and CDR2 FQDESV (reference sequence). Trimming pared 5 bases from V and 3 bases from J, leaving 11 bases between. The CDR3 region is CASSAPPRYEQYF. The CDR3 bases are TGTGCCAGCAGCGCCCCCCCTCGCTACGAGCAGTACTTC.

The sample holds a few counts of this clone. The chain carries TRBV2 and TRBJ1-5; D uncertain. The CDR3 is made up of 15 amino acids. Germline lookup yields CDR1 SNHLY and CDR2 FYNNEI. The ends were cut back, 7 bases at V and 0 bases at J, with 13 bases in the middle. The chain's CDR3 is CASKDSPFSNQPQHF. The DNA of the CDR3 is TGTGCCAGCAAGGATAGCCCGTTTAGCAATCAGCCCCAGCATTTT.

V and J are TRBV7-6 and TRBJ2-5; TRBD1 matches 10 bases. The CDR3 extends over 15 amino acids. Per the germline V gene, CDR1 is SGHVS and CDR2 is FNYEAQ. With V trimmed by 5 bases and J by 4 bases, 7 bases remained unmatched. CDR3 in amino acids: CASSPGQGGRETQYF. The CDR3 DNA sequence: TGTGCCAGCAGCCCTGGACAGGGGGGAAGAGAGACCCAGTACTTC.

J is TRBJ2-3 and V is TRBV6-6, with D possibly being TRBD1 (5 bases). Trimming removed 0 bases from V and 3 bases from J, with 10 bases in between. The CDR3 is made up of 15 amino acids. Germline CDR1 and CDR2: MNHNY and SVGAGI (reference sequence). In DNA, the CDR3 is TGTGCCAGCAGTTACTCAGGGCGGACAACAGATACGCAGTATTTT. Residues: CASSYSGRTTDTQYF.

Details on this clone: One junction end does not reproduce the germline sequence, and a read error may be involved. The chain employs TRBV2 and TRBJ2-7; D possibly corresponds to TRBD1 (8 bases). The CDR3 spans 12 residues. The germline gives CDR1 SNHLY, CDR2 FYNNEI. CDR3 sequence: CAPGGQGAPGRF. The CDR3 nucleotides read TGTGCCCCCGGGGGGCAGGGGGCACCAGGTCGCTTC.

J is TRBJ1-5 and V is TRBV6-1; D ambiguous. V was clipped by 5 bases and J by 6 bases, with 11 bases between them. The CDR3 totals 13 residues. Germline CDR1 is MNHNS and CDR2 is SASEGT. The CDR3 here is CASSPWGGQPQHF. The DNA of the CDR3 is TGTGCCAGCAGTCCCTGGGGTGGTCAGCCCCAGCATTTT.

The chain couples TRBV2 to TRBJ1-4, with D possibly being TRBD1 (5 bases). Germline CDR1 is SNHLY and CDR2 is FYNNEI. This CDR3 has 13 residues. Trimming cost V 7 bases and J 7 bases, with 13 bases left between them. The CDR3 is CASNTDSGEKLFF. In DNA form, the CDR3 reads TGTGCCAGCAATACTGACAGCGGTGAAAAACTGTTTTTT.

V and J are TRBV5-1 and TRBJ1-2, with 12 bases identical to TRBD1. Trimming removed 3 bases from V and 6 bases from J; junction bases left unmatched: 12. The CDR3 covers 17 residues. Germline-derived CDR1 and CDR2 are SGHRS and YFSETQ. CDR3 sequence reads: CASSWGWGQGAEDGYTF. The DNA of the CDR3 is TGCGCCAGCAGCTGGGGTTGGGGACAGGGGGCGGAGGATGGCTACACCTTC.

The chain joins TRBV29-1 to TRBJ2-1; 11 bases line up with TRBD1. The germline CDR1 and CDR2 sequences are SQVTM and ANQGSEA. The J segment lost 6 bases and the V segment lost 6 bases, leaving 7 bases of the junction unmatched. This CDR3 is 14 amino acids long. CDR3 in amino acids: CSVVGQGARNEQFF. CDR3 nucleotides: TGCAGCGTGGTTGGACAGGGGGCGCGCAATGAGCAGTTCTTC.

This clone has a handful of counts. Compared with germline, one end of the junction differs, possibly owing to a read error. The chain joins TRBV5-5 to TRBJ1-2, with 7 nucleotides matching TRBD1. The germline V gene encodes CDR1 SGHKS and CDR2 YYEKEE (reference sequence). This CDR3 region has 13 residues. The CDR3 loop is CASTLTGYDGYTF. Here the CDR3 DNA reads TGTGCCAGCACCTTGACAGGGTACGATGGCTACACCTTC.